The clone carrying this T cell receptor beta chain was recorded many times. Its antigen remains unknown. RNA, once extracted, was reverse transcribed into cDNA for use as the sequencing template. Libraries were prepared by immunoSEQ multiplex PCR; TCRdb keeps only in-frame clonotypes and omits some of them. The sample lists about 210,000 clones, 40% to 55% seen once, with over 2.5% in the top ten. Treatment defined: oral pan-JAK inhibitor, 5-10 mg twice daily. Patients with alopecia areata provided lesional scalp punch biopsies as well as peripheral blood. It was from PBMCs that CD4+ and CD8+ T cells were sorted. These data originate in a study of CD8+ T cells in alopecia areata. Study-wide results and caveats: Amid tofacitinib therapy, many expanded lesional clones stayed present in scalp and blood.

There are 14 residues in the CDR3. The germline gives CDR1 LNHNV, CDR2 YYDKDF (reference sequence). Trimming took off 1 base at V and 3 bases at J, with 10 bases between the two ends. The V gene is TRBV15, the J gene TRBJ2-7; D uncertain. The sequencing here drew on CD4+ T cells sorted from blood, taken between weeks 36 and 40, from a patient treated with tofacitinib. This clonotype originated in a human donor with alopecia areata. The CDR3 spells CATSRVVSNYEQYF. CDR3 in DNA: TGTGCCACCAGCAGAGTGGTCTCAAACTACGAGCAGTACTTC.